This TCR beta chain came from a study of Tregs in tolerant kidney transplant recipients. Unstimulated Tregs (CD4+CD25+CD127-) and CD4+CD25- non-Tregs were sorted from PBMCs. Profiled with immunoSEQ multiplex PCR; TCRdb holds only in-frame clones, not every one. The table lists 50,000 or so clones, 91% of them singletons. V shed 0 bases and J shed 10 bases, with 12 bases lying between them. Germline CDR1 WSHSY, CDR2 SAAADI. The CDR3 runs 13 residues. Sequencing input: Tregs from blood. The sequence was obtained from a human donor in good health. The V gene is TRBV10-2, the J gene TRBJ2-5; a possible D gene is TRBD2 (6 bases). CDR3 nucleotides: TGCGCCAGCAGTGAGTCGGCGGGGTTGGACCAGTACTTC. It yields the protein CASSESAGLDQYF.